Each of the 6 T cell receptor beta chains below was sequenced from the same sample in a study of T cells in Graves' hyperthyroidism and ophthalmopathy. Researchers amplified the TCR beta CDR3 regions from RNA transcripts. With the HTBI primer set, the TCR CDR3 went through a first round of RT-PCR. One entry per CDR3 protein results from TCRdb running MiXCR on the multiplex PCR reads. The table includes approximately 300,000 distinct CDR3 sequences, approximately 15% detected once. The source material was blood. The receptors stem from a man aged 25-45 years with Graves' hyperthyroidism.

This clonotype appeared a few times. The rearrangement uses TRBV13 and TRBJ2-4; possible D gene TRBD2, 7 bases. Germline V gives CDR1 PRHDT, CDR2 FYEKMQ (reference sequence). With 5 bases removed from V and 8 bases from J, the gap between germline ends came to 13 bases. This CDR3 comprises 13 residues. The CDR3 is CASSRRGRDIQYF. Written as DNA, the CDR3 is TGTGCCAGCAGCAGAAGGGGGAGGGACATTCAGTACTTC.

The V call is TRBV6-5, the J call TRBJ2-7, with D perhaps being TRBD1 or TRBD2 (5 bases each). Trimming shortened V by 2 bases and J by 6 bases, and 8 bases separated the two germline ends. In germline, CDR1 is MNHEY, CDR2 SVGAGI. The CDR3 length is 12 residues. CDR3 DNA: TGTGCCAGCAGTTACGGGACCTTCGAGCAGTACTTC. It translates to CASSYGTFEQYF.

This clonotype appeared a few times. The CDR3 DNA sequence: TGTGCCAGCAGCTTAGAACAGCACTATGGCTACACCTTC. This encodes CASSLEQHYGYTF. The chain has TRBV11-3 and TRBJ1-2; D remains unclear. The CDR3 sequence is 13 residues long. Trimming pared 0 bases from V and 3 bases from J, leaving 5 bases between. CDR1 is SGHNT and CDR2 is YENEEA in the germline V gene.

This chain uses TRBV20-1 with TRBJ1-6, with a weak D call TRBD1 (6 bases). The CDR3 contains 17 residues. Trimming removed 3 bases from V and 7 bases from J, with 22 bases in between. CDR1 is DFQATT, CDR2 SNEGSKA, per germline (reference sequence). This CDR3 reads CSARDLLRDTLNSPLHF. In DNA form, the CDR3 reads TGCAGTGCTAGGGACCTCCTCCGGGACACCCTAAATTCACCCCTCCACTTT.

V and J are TRBV7-9 and TRBJ2-2; the D is unclear. V was trimmed by 4 bases and J by 3 bases, leaving 6 bases between them. The CDR3 has 13 residues. From germline, CDR1 is SEHNR and CDR2 FQNEAQ (reference sequence). The CDR3 nucleotides read TGTGCCAGCAGCTCCGACCACACCGGGGAGCTGTTTTTT. Its translation: CASSSDHTGELFF.

This clonotype has just a few counts. V gene TRBV27 combines with J gene TRBJ1-4, with D possibly matching TRBD1 (6 bases). The CDR3 sequence is 16 residues long. Trimming pared 6 bases from V and 1 base from J, leaving 15 bases between. Germline V lookup: CDR1 MNHEY, CDR2 SMNVEV (reference sequence). As DNA, the CDR3 is TGTGCCAGCAGCCCCCGACCGGGACAAACTAATGAAAAACTGTTTTTT. The encoded protein is CASSPRPGQTNEKLFF.